This T cell receptor beta chain was documented in a study of blood T cell repertoires in COVID-19. Germline V gives CDR1 SGHTA, CDR2 FQGNSA. The V segment lost 3 bases and the J segment 3 bases; nucleotides outside the gene matches: 3. The CDR3 consists of 14 residues. Authors' methods: By means of reference gene primer amplification, nucleated cell counts were estimated. Data came from immunoSEQ multiplex PCR; TCRdb stores just in-frame clones and leaves some out. V and J calls and clone size come straight from that table; D and trimming were deduced from the DNA. The sample consists of about 180,000 clones, 88% of them appearing once.

The chain recombines TRBV7-2 with TRBJ1-1; 8 bases map to TRBD1. The origin of this receptor is a woman aged 18-29 years who had recovered from COVID-19. Source material: PBMCs or T cells enriched from blood (not recorded which). CDR3 nucleotide sequence: TGTGCCAGCAGCTTGATACAGGGGGACACTGAAGCTTTCTTT. This codes for CASSLIQGDTEAFF. Variable domain in full (rest from reference TRBV7-2 and TRBJ1-1): GAGVSQSPSNKVTEKGKDVELRCDPISGHTALYWYRQSLGQGLEFLIYFQGNSAPDKSGLPSDRFSAERTGGSVSTLTIQRTQQEDSAVYLCASSLIQGDTEAFFGQGTRLTVV.